The sequence of this TCR beta chain was determined in a study of breast tumors, draining lymph nodes, adjacent tissues. General study points: Compared with lymph nodes, tumors were less diverse; compared with nontumor tissue, more.

Breast cancer patients provided tissue from their axillary draining lymph nodes. With 0 bases clipped from V and 3 bases from J, the junction kept 3 bases outside the gene matches. The CDR3 has 16 residues. CDR1 and CDR2 (germline): LNHNV, YYDKDF (reference sequence). Each CDR3 protein is one row after TCRdb ran MiXCR on the multiplex PCR reads. Of hundreds of thousands of distinct CDR3 sequences listed, 32% are singletons. As to this clonotype: Antigen specificity is unknown.

The sequence came from a female donor with breast cancer. Some clones in this sample may be carry-over from other donors' samples. Sequencing was done on a sample of axillary lymph node tissue. The J gene is TRBJ2-3, the V gene TRBV15; 10 bases line up with TRBD1. The CDR3 coding sequence is TGTGCCACCAGCAGAGATAGGACAGGGGGTACAGATACGCAGTATTTT. Protein: CATSRDRTGGTDTQYF. Based on the CDR3 plus reference TRBV15 and TRBJ2-3, the full variable domain is DAMVIQNPRYQVTQFGKPVTLSCSQTLNHNVMYWYQQKSSQAPKLLFHYYDKDFNNEADTPDNFQSRRPNTSFCFLDIRSPGLGDTAMYLCATSRDRTGGTDTQYFGPGTRLTVL.